These 30 T cell receptor beta chains originate from one sample sequenced in a study of radiotherapy plus CTLA-4 blockade in lung cancer. Here immunoSEQ multiplex PCR was the method, and the copy in TCRdb shows in-frame clones only, minus some. Of 25,000 to 35,000 clones in the sample, 70% to 80% are singletons; the top ten hold 7.7%. Sample: peripheral blood, taken from a patient treated with radiotherapy plus ipilimumab. The receptors shown here come from a human donor with non-small cell lung cancer who had stable disease on radiotherapy plus ipilimumab.

The rearrangement links TRBV7-2 to TRBJ2-7; D call uncertain. The CDR3 extends over 15 amino acids. V was shortened by 5 bases and J by 0 bases, with 14 bases between the two germline ends. CDR1 is SGHTA and CDR2 is FQGNSA in the germline V gene. The CDR3 region has the DNA TGTGCCAGCAGCCTGGGCCCGGAGAGCTCCTACGAGCAGTACTTC. This gives the protein CASSLGPESSYEQYF.

The chain links TRBV5-1 to TRBJ1-1, with D tentatively TRBD1 (5 bases). Germline CDR1 SGHRS, CDR2 YFSETQ. Trimming took 0 bases from V and 7 from J, leaving 13 bases between them. CDR3 size: 14 residues. The CDR3 bases are TGCGCCAGCAGCTTGGATCCGGGACGTGGTGAAGCTTTCTTT. The encoded protein is CASSLDPGRGEAFF.

The chain's CDR3 is CASSLAWGEQYF. The CDR3 coding sequence is TGTGCCAGCAGCTTGGCGTGGGGCGAGCAGTACTTC. The rearrangement joins TRBV5-5 to TRBJ2-7; D call uncertain. The CDR3 length is 12 residues. Germline V gene lookup returns CDR1 SGHKS and CDR2 YYEKEE (reference sequence). The germline V and J ends were trimmed by 0 bases and 6 bases, with 7 bases remaining between them.

Only a few counts were recorded for this clone. The V call is TRBV9, the J call TRBJ2-2; D is perhaps TRBD1 or TRBD2 (6 bases each). CDR1 and CDR2 from the germline V gene are SGDLS and YYNGEE. This CDR3 is built from 19 residues. Trimming took off 4 bases at V and 1 base at J, with 23 bases between the two ends. The CDR3 loop is CASSSGGVWGTRNTGELFF. The CDR3 DNA is TGTGCCAGCAGCTCAGGAGGGGTTTGGGGGACACGGAACACCGGGGAGCTGTTTTTT.

The CDR3 nucleotides are TGTGCCAGCAGAACAGGGGAAGTACACAATGAGCAGTTCTTC. This sequence encodes CASRTGEVHNEQFF. The V and J genes are TRBV7-9 and TRBJ2-1, with 7 bases identical to TRBD1. The CDR3 loop spans 14 amino acids. CDR1 is SEHNR, CDR2 FQNEAQ, per germline (reference sequence). V lost 6 bases and J lost 5; bases outside the gene matches: 7.

The chain employs TRBV6-6 and TRBJ2-7; 10 nucleotides align to TRBD1. The CDR3 extends over 14 amino acids. V lost 4 bases to trimming and J lost 5 bases; unmatched junction nucleotides: 5. The germline V gene has CDR1 MNHNY and CDR2 SVGAGI (reference sequence). The chain's CDR3 is CASSSRDRGDEQYF. The CDR3 DNA sequence: TGTGCCAGCAGTTCCCGGGACAGGGGTGACGAGCAGTACTTC.

This chain joins TRBV4-1 and TRBJ2-2; TRBD2 matches 14 bases. The junction had 1 base not matched to a gene; V was cut back by 1 base and J by 3 bases. The length of the CDR3 is 17 residues. Germline-derived CDR1 and CDR2 are MGHRA and YSYEKL. The CDR3 loop reads CASSQGTSGGYTGELFF. In DNA form, the CDR3 reads TGCGCCAGCAGCCAAGGGACTAGCGGGGGGTACACCGGGGAGCTGTTTTTT.

The chain carries TRBV27 and TRBJ1-6, with D possibly being TRBD1 (5 bases). The CDR3 contains 13 residues. V was clipped by 8 bases and J by 10 bases, with 15 bases between them. CDR1 is MNHEY, CDR2 SMNVEV, per germline (reference sequence). The chain's CDR3 is CASGFSGKSPLHF. The CDR3 DNA sequence: TGTGCCAGCGGGTTCTCAGGGAAATCACCCCTCCACTTT.

The chain has TRBV18 and TRBJ1-1; 10 positions match TRBD1. The CDR3 runs 15 residues. The germline V gene has CDR1 KGHSH and CDR2 LQKENI. The ends lost 5 bases at V and 5 bases at J; junction bases unmatched: 8. The CDR3: CASSVTGGLTTEAFF. The CDR3, as DNA: TGTGCCAGCTCAGTGACAGGGGGCCTGACTACTGAAGCTTTCTTT. The whole variable domain, remainder taken from reference TRBV18 and TRBJ1-1, is NAGVMQNPRHLVRRRGQEARLRCSPMKGHSHVYWYRQLPEEGLKFMVYLQKENIIDESGMPKERFSAEFPKEGPSILRIQQVVRGDSAAYFCASSVTGGLTTEAFFGQGTRLTVV.

The chain uses TRBV4-3 and TRBJ1-5; tentative D call: TRBD1 (5 bases). Germline V gene sequence: CDR1 LGHNA, CDR2 YSLEER. The ends were cut back, 0 bases at V and 4 bases at J, with 13 bases in the middle. The CDR3 is 16 amino acids. The CDR3 reads CASSQERAGRNQPQHF. The DNA of the CDR3 is TGCGCCAGCAGCCAAGAACGGGCAGGGCGGAATCAGCCCCAGCATTTT.

The genes are TRBV5-1 and TRBJ1-2, with a tentative D call TRBD1 (6 bases). The V end lost 7 bases, the J end lost 6 bases, and 22 bases lay between the germline ends. Germline loops: CDR1 SGHRS, CDR2 YFSETQ. The CDR3 is made up of 15 amino acids. The CDR3 coding sequence is TGCGCCAGCTTTCCGCTACCAGGGGTTGTTCATGGCTACACCTTC. Translation: CASFPLPGVVHGYTF.

The chain couples TRBV29-1 to TRBJ2-3, with a tentative D call TRBD2 (6 bases). This CDR3 region has 15 residues. The V end lost 6 bases, the J end lost 6 bases, and 22 bases lay between the germline ends. Germline V lookup: CDR1 SQVTM, CDR2 ANQGSEA. CDR3 sequence (DNA): TGCAGCGTCAGTGGGGACTCAGGCTTTCGGGATACGCAGTATTTT. Amino acids: CSVSGDSGFRDTQYF.

This clone has just one count. V usage is TRBV7-8 and J usage is TRBJ2-1; D possibly corresponds to TRBD2 (5 bases). V gave up 1 base and J gave up 0 bases, with 13 bases separating them. The CDR3 sequence is 17 residues long. Germline lookup yields CDR1 SGHVS and CDR2 FQNEAQ. CDR3 residues: CASSLGSGGSSYNEQFF. For the CDR3, the DNA is TGTGCCAGCAGCTTAGGATCAGGAGGAAGCTCCTACAATGAGCAGTTCTTC.

The chain employs TRBV7-2 and TRBJ2-7; 7 nucleotides line up with TRBD1. After removal of 5 bases from V and 0 bases from J, the junction contained 4 bases not matched to a gene. Germline V gene data show CDR1 as SGHTA and CDR2 as FQGNSA. This CDR3 region has 14 residues. The CDR3 loop reads CASSTDRASYEQYF. DNA of the CDR3: TGTGCCAGCAGCACCGACAGGGCCTCCTACGAGCAGTACTTC.

The chain recombines TRBV5-8 with TRBJ2-7, with D maybe TRBD1 (5 bases). CDR3 length: 14 amino acids. CDR1 and CDR2 from the germline V gene are SGHTS and YDEGEE. The V and J ends lost 4 bases and 2 bases respectively, with 13 bases between them. The chain's CDR3 is CASSLTGSAYEQYF. CDR3 in DNA: TGTGCCAGCAGCCTAACAGGAAGCGCCTACGAGCAGTACTTC.

There are a few counts of this clone. This sequence joins TRBV2 and TRBJ1-3, with D unresolved. The germline CDR1 and CDR2 sequences are SNHLY and FYNNEI. CDR3 length: 14 amino acids. V shed 8 bases and J shed 1 base, with 12 bases lying between them. CDR3 in DNA: TGTGCCAGCCTAAGACCGACGTCTGGAAACACCATATATTTT. Translated, it gives CASLRPTSGNTIYF. The variable domain in full, completed from reference TRBV2 and TRBJ1-3, reads EPEVTQTPSHQVTQMGQEVILRCVPISNHLYFYWYRQILGQKVEFLVSFYNNEISEKSEIFDDQFSVERPDGSNFTLKIRSTKLEDSAMYFCASLRPTSGNTIYFGEGSWLTVV.

The rearrangement uses TRBV5-4 and TRBJ2-3; D possibly corresponds to TRBD1 (6 bases). The CDR3 is made up of 15 amino acids. V lost 3 bases to trimming and J lost 8 bases, with 19 bases between them. From germline, CDR1 is SGHNT and CDR2 YYREEE (reference sequence). In DNA, the CDR3 is TGTGCCAGCAGCTGGGGAACCGGGACATCGTCTACGCAGTATTTT. Its translation: CASSWGTGTSSTQYF.

The CDR3 protein is CASSVTAWAEQFF. CDR3 DNA sequence: TGTGCCAGCAGCGTGACCGCCTGGGCTGAGCAGTTCTTC. V gene TRBV9 combines with J gene TRBJ2-1; no clear D. Per the germline V gene, CDR1 is SGDLS and CDR2 is YYNGEE. The V end lost 2 bases, the J end lost 9 bases, and 12 bases lay between the germline ends. The length of the CDR3 is 13 residues.

V and J are TRBV4-3 and TRBJ1-3; the D gene is possibly TRBD1 (5 bases). The ends were cut back, 0 bases at V and 0 bases at J, with 12 bases in the middle. Germline CDR1 is LGHNA and CDR2 is YSLEER. The CDR3 has 17 amino acids. CDR3 bases: TGCGCCAGCAGCCAAGATTTGGACACCCGCTCTGGAAACACCATATATTTT. This sequence encodes CASSQDLDTRSGNTIYF.

The chain joins TRBV6-5 to TRBJ2-3, with a possible D match to TRBD2 (5 bases). The germline CDR1 and CDR2 sequences are MNHEY and SVGAGI. The V end was cut by 7 bases, the J end by 1 base, with 12 bases between. CDR3 length: 14 amino acids. CDR3 DNA sequence: TGTGCCAGCATGGTGGTGGAGGGCACAGATACGCAGTATTTT. This sequence encodes CASMVVEGTDTQYF.

This clone showed up just once. The rearrangement uses TRBV7-7 and TRBJ2-2; D perhaps matches TRBD2 (5 bases). The germline gives CDR1 SSHAT, CDR2 FNYEAQ (reference sequence). The CDR3 consists of 13 residues. V shed 4 bases and J shed 5 bases, with 8 bases lying between them. In nucleotides, the CDR3 is TGTGCCAGCAGCTCAAGCGGAACCGGGGAGCTGTTTTTT. Translation gives CASSSSGTGELFF.

This chain uses TRBV9 with TRBJ2-2; D is unclear. Germline V gene data show CDR1 as SGDLS and CDR2 as YYNGEE. With 4 bases removed from V and 5 bases from J, the gap between germline ends came to 9 bases. CDR3 size: 13 residues. The CDR3 bases are TGTGCCAGCAGCCCCGACACTACCGGGGAGCTGTTTTTT. Amino acids: CASSPDTTGELFF.

The V and J genes are TRBV14 and TRBJ2-1; 12 positions agree with TRBD2. Per germline, CDR1 SGHDN and CDR2 FVKESK. This CDR3 has 17 amino acids. V lost 1 base to trimming and J lost 3 bases; unmatched junction nucleotides: 4. CDR3: CASSQGLAGEFYNEQFF. The CDR3 DNA is TGTGCCAGCAGCCAAGGACTAGCGGGGGAGTTCTACAATGAGCAGTTCTTC.

This clone is classed as medium-sized (0.01 to 0.1%). The sample has other DNA sequences that encode this CDR3 too. This chain connects TRBV10-3 to TRBJ2-1; no clear D gene. Deletions cut 6 bases from V and 6 bases from J, with 6 bases between. The CDR3 extends over 11 amino acids. Germline V gene data show CDR1 as ENHRY and CDR2 as SYGVKD. The CDR3 coding sequence is TGTGCCATCAGCGTAGGCAATGAGCAGTTCTTC. Its translation is CAISVGNEQFF.

This chain uses TRBV5-4 with TRBJ2-1, with unresolved D. This CDR3 has 14 amino acids. CDR1 is SGHNT and CDR2 is YYREEE in the germline V gene (reference sequence). V was shortened by 4 bases and J by 7 bases, with 15 bases between the two germline ends. The CDR3 region is CASSRLGTGNEQFF. The CDR3 region has the DNA TGTGCCAGCAGCCGTTTGGGTACTGGGAATGAGCAGTTCTTC.

This rearrangement joins TRBV7-2 to TRBJ2-7, with TRBD1 matching over 8 bases. The CDR3 runs to 13 residues. V dropped 5 bases and J dropped 9; count of bases not matched to a gene: 9. Looked up from germline, CDR1 is SGHTA and CDR2 is FQGNSA. In nucleotides, the CDR3 is TGTGCCAGCAGCGGGACAGGAGTAAGTGGGCAGTACTTC. It encodes CASSGTGVSGQYF. The whole variable domain, remainder taken from reference TRBV7-2 and TRBJ2-7, is GAGVSQSPSNKVTEKGKDVELRCDPISGHTALYWYRQSLGQGLEFLIYFQGNSAPDKSGLPSDRFSAERTGGSVSTLTIQRTQQEDSAVYLCASSGTGVSGQYFGPGTRLTVT.

The rearrangement joins TRBV14 to TRBJ2-5; 7 bases fit TRBD2. This CDR3 is built from 15 residues. The J segment lost 5 bases and the V segment lost 3 bases, leaving 9 bases of the junction unmatched. Looked up from germline, CDR1 is SGHDN and CDR2 is FVKESK. CDR3 sequence reads: CASSQLLSGTETQYF. CDR3 sequence (DNA): TGTGCCAGCAGCCAGTTGCTAAGCGGGACGGAGACCCAGTACTTC.

The V gene is TRBV5-1, the J gene TRBJ2-2; 11 bases align to TRBD2. Germline V lookup: CDR1 SGHRS, CDR2 YFSETQ. This CDR3 spans 17 amino acids. The ends lost 5 bases at V and 2 bases at J; junction bases unmatched: 8. CDR3 in DNA: TGCGCCAGCAGTTTACTAGCGGGGGCCGGTAACACCGGGGAGCTGTTTTTT. Residues: CASSLLAGAGNTGELFF.

This clone appeared a few times. The genes are TRBV29-1 and TRBJ1-1; the D gene is possibly TRBD1 (5 bases). V was shortened by 4 bases and J by 4 bases, with 10 bases between the two germline ends. Per germline, CDR1 SQVTM and CDR2 ANQGSEA. This CDR3 contains 12 residues. Here the CDR3 DNA reads TGCAGCGTTGTTCGGGGCACCACTGAAGCTTTCTTT. Translating gives CSVVRGTTEAFF.

This clone came up a few times. This rearrangement joins TRBV6-1 to TRBJ1-2, with unresolved D. The CDR3 runs 12 residues. The germline V and J ends were trimmed by 4 bases and 2 bases, with 5 bases remaining between them. Germline V lookup: CDR1 MNHNS, CDR2 SASEGT. DNA for the CDR3: TGTGCCAGCAGTGCTCAGAACTATGGCTACACCTTC. It yields the protein CASSAQNYGYTF.